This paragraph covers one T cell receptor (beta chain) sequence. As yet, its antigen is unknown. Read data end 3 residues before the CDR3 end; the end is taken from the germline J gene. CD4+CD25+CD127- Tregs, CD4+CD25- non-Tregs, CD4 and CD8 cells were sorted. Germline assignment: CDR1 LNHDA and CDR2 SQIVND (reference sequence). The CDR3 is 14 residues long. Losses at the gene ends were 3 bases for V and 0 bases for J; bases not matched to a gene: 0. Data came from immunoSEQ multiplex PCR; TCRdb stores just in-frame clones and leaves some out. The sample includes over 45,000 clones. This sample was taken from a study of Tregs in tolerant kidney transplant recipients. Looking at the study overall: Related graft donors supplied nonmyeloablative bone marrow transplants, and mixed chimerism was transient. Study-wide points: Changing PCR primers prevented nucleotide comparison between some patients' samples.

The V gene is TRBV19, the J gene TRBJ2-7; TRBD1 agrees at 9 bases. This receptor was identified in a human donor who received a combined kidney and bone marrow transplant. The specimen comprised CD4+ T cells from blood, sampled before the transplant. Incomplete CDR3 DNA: TGTGCCAGTAGTATGACAGGGGGCTCCTACGAG. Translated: CASSMTGGSYE. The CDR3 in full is CASSMTGGSYEQYF.